This T cell receptor beta chain was obtained from a study of blood T cell repertoires in COVID-19. Whole-study context: COVID-19 samples, acute and convalescent, were from the United States, Italy and Spain.

Looked up from germline, CDR1 is MNHEY and CDR2 is SVGAGI. V lost 8 bases, J lost 5 bases, and 8 bases stayed unmatched. The CDR3 runs to 13 residues. Data came from immunoSEQ multiplex PCR; TCRdb stores just in-frame clones and leaves some out. The sample contains 150,000 to 160,000 clones, around 87% of which appear only once. The TCR comes from a middle-aged woman with acute or convalescent COVID-19. The specimen sequenced was peripheral blood. The chain couples TRBV6-5 to TRBJ2-7, with 8 bases that match TRBD1. The CDR3: CASVGQGANEQYF. Here the CDR3 DNA reads TGTGCCAGCGTCGGGCAGGGGGCTAACGAGCAGTACTTC.